Listed below are T cell receptor beta chains from one sample, sequenced in a study of PD-1 blockade in classical Hodgkin lymphoma. The data were produced by immunoSEQ multiplex PCR, yet TCRdb's version contains in-frame clones alone and is incomplete. This sample has 30,000 to 35,000 clones, with 82% found just once. The material was peripheral blood mononuclear cells (PBMCs), obtained at baseline. The receptors stem from a human donor with classical Hodgkin lymphoma. The CDR3 runs from the conserved cysteine through the conserved F or W. Fields, in order: V gene, J gene, D gene, clone size, CDR3 protein, CDR3 DNA. A D gene is named only where the DNA matches it firmly. The listing skips clone size in some rows; elsewhere it reads once, few, many or a size class.

TRBV6-6	TRBJ1-2	TRBD1	NA	CASGDRGRDSGYTF	TGTGCCAGCGGGGACAGGGGGCGCGATAGTGGCTACACCTTC
TRBV11-3	TRBJ2-1	NA	NA	CASRPLLSSYNEQFF	TGTGCCAGCAGACCACTCCTTAGCTCCTACAATGAGCAGTTCTTC
TRBV11-3	TRBJ1-1	TRBD1	NA	CASSLLGQGVRSEAFF	TGTGCCAGCAGCCTCCTCGGACAGGGGGTGAGGTCTGAAGCTTTCTTT
TRBV5-1	TRBJ1-2	NA	NA	CASSLARLGSYGYTF	TGCGCCAGCAGCTTGGCCAGGCTGGGATCGTATGGCTACACCTTC
TRBV2	TRBJ1-1	NA	NA	CASSEPVSRGGGTEAFF	TGTGCCAGCAGTGAACCCGTCAGTCGGGGCGGAGGTACTGAAGCTTTCTTT
TRBV18	TRBJ1-1	TRBD1	once	CASSPPAPGQSEAFF	TGTGCCAGCTCACCCCCGGCCCCGGGACAGTCTGAAGCTTTCTTT
TRBV9	TRBJ2-1	TRBD2	NA	CASSVSGAPPYNEQFF	TGTGCCAGCAGCGTAAGCGGGGCCCCTCCCTACAATGAGCAGTTCTTC
TRBV5-5	TRBJ2-7	TRBD1	NA	CASSPETGPQSYEQYF	TGTGCCAGCAGCCCCGAGACAGGGCCCCAATCCTACGAGCAGTACTTC
TRBV27	TRBJ2-2	TRBD2	NA	CASSFRRGGGTGELFF	TGTGCCAGCAGTTTTAGGCGGGGGGGCGGGACCGGGGAGCTGTTTTTT
TRBV28	TRBJ1-5	NA	NA	CASRREAGRGSQPQHF	TGTGCCAGCAGACGGGAGGCAGGTAGGGGAAGCCAGCCCCAGCATTTT
TRBV9	TRBJ2-3	NA	NA	CASSVGETDTDTQYF	TGTGCCAGCAGCGTAGGCGAGACAGACACAGATACGCAGTATTTT
TRBV6-5	TRBJ1-5	NA	NA	CASSPGDNQPQHF	TGTGCCAGCAGCCCAGGGGATAATCAGCCCCAGCATTTT
TRBV7-2	TRBJ1-6	TRBD1	NA	CASSFGQGYNSPLHF	TGTGCCAGCAGCTTTGGACAGGGATATAATTCACCCCTCCACTTT
TRBV18	TRBJ1-6	NA	NA	CASSPGLDSPLHF	TGTGCCAGCTCACCAGGGTTAGATTCACCCCTCCACTTT
TRBV11-1	TRBJ1-1	NA	NA	CASSFGQLNTEAFF	TGTGCCAGCAGCTTCGGACAGCTGAACACTGAAGCTTTCTTT
TRBV10-3	TRBJ2-1	NA	NA	CAISPGWGLDEQFF	TGTGCCATCAGTCCGGGTTGGGGGTTAGATGAGCAGTTCTTC
TRBV11-3	TRBJ2-3	NA	NA	CASSPDPEGTQYF	TGTGCCAGCAGCCCAGACCCCGAGGGTACGCAGTATTTT
TRBV19	TRBJ1-4	NA	NA	CASSPTGRGEKLFF	TGTGCCAGTTCTCCGACAGGACGGGGTGAAAAACTGTTTTTT
TRBV7-2	TRBJ2-2	TRBD2	few	CASAQRGTGELFF	TGTGCCAGCGCCCAGCGGGGCACCGGGGAGCTGTTTTTT
TRBV11-2	TRBJ1-1	TRBD1	NA	CASSLVGQGALAFF	TGTGCCAGCAGCTTAGTCGGACAGGGGGCTTTAGCTTTCTTT
TRBV5-1	TRBJ2-7	TRBD2	NA	CASSSSFPGLAEDAEQYF	TGCGCCAGCAGCTCCTCATTTCCCGGACTAGCCGAAGATGCCGAGCAGTACTTC
TRBV14	TRBJ2-3	NA	NA	CASSPGVDTQYF	TGTGCCAGCAGCCCGGGGGTGGATACGCAGTATTTT
TRBV18	TRBJ2-3	NA	NA	CASSPPGTDTQYF	TGTGCCAGCTCACCACCGGGCACAGATACGCAGTATTTT
TRBV21-1	TRBJ2-2	NA	NA	CASSAGGPGELFF	TGTGCCAGCAGCGCCGGAGGCCCCGGGGAGCTGTTTTTT
TRBV28	TRBJ1-2	NA	NA	CASSWQNYGYTF	TGTGCCAGCAGTTGGCAGAACTATGGCTACACCTTC
TRBV5-4	TRBJ2-3	TRBD1	NA	CASSLGGPRTRRTDTQYF	TGTGCCAGCAGCTTAGGGGGCCCCCGGACTCGTCGGACAGATACGCAGTATTTT
TRBV7-9	TRBJ1-2	NA	once	CASSSLTGPNYGYTF	TGTGCCAGCAGCTCCTTGACAGGACCTAACTATGGCTACACCTTC
TRBV11-2	TRBJ1-1	TRBD1	NA	CASSLTGYGQGYNEAFF	TGTGCCAGCAGCCTCACGGGTTATGGACAGGGGTATAATGAAGCTTTCTTT
TRBV28	TRBJ2-1	TRBD1	NA	CASRAGTGLWNEQFF	TGTGCCAGCAGGGCCGGGACAGGGTTGTGGAATGAGCAGTTCTTC
TRBV7-8	TRBJ1-1	NA	NA	CASSQYYQNTEAFF	TGTGCCAGCAGCCAGTACTACCAGAACACTGAAGCTTTCTTT
TRBV6-6	TRBJ1-2	TRBD1	few	CASRITGGYGYTF	TGTGCCAGCAGAATAACAGGGGGCTATGGCTACACCTTC
TRBV7-9	TRBJ2-3	NA	NA	CASSLSRTDTQYF	TGTGCCAGCAGCTTAAGTCGCACAGATACGCAGTATTTT
TRBV11-2	TRBJ2-1	NA	NA	CASRRPYNEQFF	TGTGCCAGCAGAAGACCCTACAATGAGCAGTTCTTC
TRBV7-9	TRBJ1-2	NA	NA	CASSSRASNYGYTF	TGTGCCAGCAGCTCCAGGGCCTCTAACTATGGCTACACCTTC
TRBV19	TRBJ1-5	NA	NA	CASSWGSVNQPQHF	TGTGCCAGTAGTTGGGGCAGTGTCAATCAGCCCCAGCATTTT
TRBV27	TRBJ1-2	TRBD1	NA	CASNLTGGGYTF	TGTGCCAGCAACCTAACAGGGGGCGGCTACACCTTC
TRBV5-5	TRBJ2-7	NA	NA	CASSLGSGQQYEQYF	TGTGCCAGCAGCTTGGGTTCTGGACAGCAATACGAGCAGTACTTC
TRBV7-9	TRBJ1-2	TRBD1	NA	CASSTGTGMYGYTF	TGTGCCAGCAGCACCGGGACAGGGATGTATGGCTACACCTTC
TRBV27	TRBJ2-7	TRBD2	NA	CASSLSLTSVGRSYEQYF	TGTGCCAGCAGTTTATCCCTTACTAGCGTCGGGCGCTCCTACGAGCAGTACTTC
TRBV10-3	TRBJ1-5	NA	once	CAISESGRSVSQPQHF	TGTGCCATCAGTGAGTCTGGGCGGTCGGTCTCTCAGCCCCAGCATTTT
TRBV5-6	TRBJ2-3	TRBD2	NA	CASSLRRGGRTSTDTQYF	TGTGCCAGCAGCTTGAGACGGGGGGGCCGGACCAGCACAGATACGCAGTATTTT
TRBV5-6	TRBJ1-2	NA	few	CASSLGKQGYGYTF	TGTGCCAGCAGCTTGGGCAAACAGGGCTATGGCTACACCTTC
TRBV18	TRBJ1-1	TRBD1	once	CASSPRQGSNTEAFF	TGTGCCAGCTCACCCCGACAGGGATCGAACACTGAAGCTTTCTTT
TRBV7-3	TRBJ1-6	TRBD1	NA	CASSAYRGAPLHF	TGTGCCAGCAGCGCCTACAGGGGAGCACCCCTCCACTTT
TRBV13	TRBJ2-5	NA	few	CASSLSETQYF	TGTGCCAGCAGCTTATCAGAGACCCAGTACTTC
TRBV28	TRBJ1-4	TRBD1	NA	CASSQGQGVEKLFF	TGTGCCAGCAGCCAAGGACAGGGCGTAGAAAAACTGTTTTTT
TRBV6-5	TRBJ1-4	TRBD1	NA	CASNRQGPREKLFF	TGTGCCAGCAACCGACAGGGGCCGCGTGAAAAACTGTTTTTT
TRBV21-1	TRBJ2-7	NA	NA	CASSKTGQGWRAGGLKTYEQYF	TGTGCCAGCAGCAAAACGGGACAGGGTTGGAGAGCGGGGGGGCTTAAAACCTACGAGCAGTACTTC
TRBV11-3	TRBJ1-1	NA	NA	CASSFAVNTEAFF	TGTGCCAGCAGCTTTGCAGTGAACACTGAAGCTTTCTTT
TRBV7-6	TRBJ1-2	NA	once	CASSLAPGPGGYTF	TGTGCCAGCAGCTTAGCGCCCGGGCCTGGAGGCTACACCTTC
TRBV7-2	TRBJ2-1	TRBD2	few	CASSFVAGGPNEQFF	TGTGCCAGCAGCTTTGTAGCGGGGGGGCCAAATGAGCAGTTCTTC
TRBV2	TRBJ1-5	NA	NA	CASRDTGFNQPQHF	TGTGCCAGCAGAGATACAGGGTTCAATCAGCCCCAGCATTTT
TRBV7-3	TRBJ2-2	NA	NA	CASSSVNTGELFF	TGTGCCAGCAGCTCAGTGAACACCGGGGAGCTGTTTTTT
TRBV5-1	TRBJ1-4	TRBD1	few	CASRGRTGSNEKLFF	TGCGCCAGCAGAGGTCGGACAGGCAGTAATGAAAAACTGTTTTTT
TRBV5-8	TRBJ1-2	NA	medium-sized	CASSRRQDHYGYTF	TGTGCCAGCAGCCGAAGACAGGACCACTATGGCTACACCTTC
TRBV10-3	TRBJ1-4	TRBD1	NA	CAISQAGTGEEKLFF	TGTGCCATCAGCCAAGCCGGGACAGGGGAAGAAAAACTGTTTTTT
TRBV6-1	TRBJ2-1	NA	NA	CASRDVPNEQFF	TGTGCCAGCAGGGACGTCCCCAATGAGCAGTTCTTC